This T cell receptor (beta chain) emerged from a study of shared clonotypes between healthy human individuals (dated by TCRdb to 2020 to 2021). Regarding the complete study: The cohort comprised a couple of women and a few men aged 18 to 49 years. For each donor, three plates each were used for CD4 naive and CD4 memory, two plates were used for CD8 naive, and one plate was used for CD8 memory. Blood TCR repertoires of a handful of healthy adults were deeply sequenced to estimate repertoire size and the extent of clonotype sharing between individuals. To increase sequencing depth and limit assay-specific biases, different laboratories used diverse techniques to prepare libraries and sequence TCR repertoires. Leukapheresis yielded between about 0.94 and 8.9 billion PBMCs per donor.

The donors were healthy, HIV-negative adults who had no recently reported acute infections or vaccinations. Only Caucasian adults living in Nashville, Tennessee, USA were represented among the donors. CD4+ T cells were enriched through magnetic negative selection, after which naive cells were positively selected on CD45RA and the remaining negative fraction served as the memory subset. Blood was collected by leukapheresis, and PBMCs were isolated by Ficoll-Histopaque density gradient centrifugation and then cryopreserved in liquid nitrogen vapor phase. Analytical flow cytometry was used to check the purity and quantity of each magnetically sorted T cell population. From each sorted fraction, genomic DNA was isolated and quantified by UV absorbance on a Nanodrop 2000c. For this clone: No cognate antigen has been identified for it. Base qualities are missing; no much larger clone stands one base away.

The CDR3 starts with the cysteine, ends with the phenylalanine, and has 17 residues. Kept here is only the CDR3 DNA, which spans 51 bases and is read in frame from base 1. CDR1 and CDR2, per the germline V gene, are SGHVT and SQSDAQ. Relative to germline, V is 1 base shorter and J is 4 bases shorter, with 20 bases between their ends. Using the deep immunoSEQ assay, TCR CDR3 regions were amplified from genomic DNA by multiplex PCR. Extracted genomic DNA from each cell subset was distributed evenly across all wells of several immunoSEQ 96-well plates, and each plate was treated as a replicate. For sorted subsets, 150 to 250 ng genomic DNA, equal to 30,000 to 35,000 T cell genomes, was loaded into each replicate PCR. Purified libraries were quantified with a Qubit 3.0 fluorometer, sized on a Bioanalyzer 2100, and re-quantified with the KAPA Library Quantification kit. Every immunoSEQ 96-well plate was sequenced on a dedicated single-read 150-cycle Illumina NextSeq 550 flow cell. The authors' pipeline ran thus. Because the immunoSEQ output held only junctional sequences and lacked quality scores, the filtering could not match the filtering applied to full-length reads. To assign V/J genes and CDR3, sequences were annotated using PyIR, a Python wrapper for IgBLAST v1.9, with IMGT germline references. Any read was removed if the V/J assignment was weak (E-value above 1e-6), the CDR3 was missing, or the read contained stop codons, out-of-frame junctions, or ambiguous translated residues. A V3J clonotype was defined by an identical inferred V gene, J gene, and CDR3 amino acid sequence. To compute the percentage overlap between repertoires, the number of shared unique clonotypes was divided by the size of the smaller repertoire. Three approaches were used to assess repertoire richness: RTK rarefaction, the Chao1 estimator, and Recon v2.1 estimates of unobserved clonotypes. Generation probabilities were computed with OLGA for all TCRbeta clonotypes obtained by the gDNA method from four donors. TCRdb's version of the immuneACCESS table is confined to in-frame rearrangements and falls short of the full clone set. An unresolved V gene accounts for under half of the shortfall where checked; the remainder is of unknown origin. Clone size and the V and J calls come from that table; the DNA yielded D and trimming. This sample is represented by approximately 250,000 clones; just over 65% of them were singletons. Roughly 10% of the sample comes from the top ten.

Findings and caveats that apply to the study as a whole: Across a few donors, approximately 5% of naive CD4, approximately 4% of naive CD8, 2% to 2.5% of memory CD4, and under 0.45% of memory CD8 clonotypes were shared. Sampling was limited to blood, and TCR repertoires in tissue likely differ from TCR repertoires in blood. Larger estimated clonotype richness was generally found for naive subsets than for memory subsets. Incomplete sequencing was indicated by rarefaction of sorted-subset datasets, despite the large sequencing depth. The small number of donors limited the genetic and exposure-history diversity represented. Based on pairwise subsampling, the degree of clonotype sharing among donors was expected to be affected by sequencing depth. Higher generation probabilities were observed for clonotypes shared by all four sorted-subset donors than for non-shared clonotypes.

The sequence derives from a man younger than 40 in good health. Sequencing input: memory CD4+ T cells sorted from blood. This specimen's cell subset or site label, interpreted: CD45RA-negative fraction. The sequence joins TRBV7-4 to TRBJ2-7, with TRBD1 tentatively as D gene (6 bases match). DNA sequence: TGTGCCAGCAGCTTAGTCTGTGGATGTGGACAGAGGTACGAGCAGTACTTC. It codes for CASSLVCGCGQRYEQYF.